This section outlines one TCR beta chain sequence together with its context. What it binds is unknown. Recipients boosted at about 4 weeks or about 12 weeks are pooled. These data come from a study of T cell responses to AZD1222 COVID-19 vaccine. Some clones are missing from TCRdb's copy, which holds only in-frame ones; the method was immunoSEQ multiplex PCR. The data hold approximately 110,000 clones, with 92% observed a single time. The junction had 10 bases not matched to a gene; V was cut back by 0 bases and J by 2 bases. The germline V gene encodes CDR1 LGHNA and CDR2 YNFKEQ. CDR3 length: 18 amino acids. Points from the study as a whole: Baseline serology detected seropositivity in only a handful of AZD1222 recipients. Donors were chiefly white British, with a greater number of females, and clonal diversity was perhaps underestimated. Spike-specific TCR breadth and depth both grew after two AZD1222 doses.

The V call is TRBV4-2, the J call TRBJ2-3; 8 nucleotides agree with TRBD2. This TCR derives from an adult who received the AZD1222 COVID-19 vaccine. The source was peripheral blood, collected 28 days after the second AZD1222 dose. The CDR3 sequence: CASSQERGRGDLTDTQYF. In nucleotides, the CDR3 is TGTGCCAGCAGCCAAGAGCGCGGGCGGGGGGACCTCACAGATACGCAGTATTTT.